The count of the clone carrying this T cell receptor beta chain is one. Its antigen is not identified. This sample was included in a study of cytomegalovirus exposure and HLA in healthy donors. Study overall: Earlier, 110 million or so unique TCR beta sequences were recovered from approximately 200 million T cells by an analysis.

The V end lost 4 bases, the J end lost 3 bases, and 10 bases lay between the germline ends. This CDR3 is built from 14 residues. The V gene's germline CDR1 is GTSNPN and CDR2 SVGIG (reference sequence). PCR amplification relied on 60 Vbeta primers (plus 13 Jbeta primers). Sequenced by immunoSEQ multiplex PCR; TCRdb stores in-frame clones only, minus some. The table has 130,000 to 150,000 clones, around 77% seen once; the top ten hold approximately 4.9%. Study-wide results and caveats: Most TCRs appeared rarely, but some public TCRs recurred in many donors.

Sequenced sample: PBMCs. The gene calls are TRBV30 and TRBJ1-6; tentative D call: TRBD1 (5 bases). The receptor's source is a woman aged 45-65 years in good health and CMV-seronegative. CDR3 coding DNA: TGTGCCTGGACAAAGGGGCTCTATAATTCACCCCTCCACTTT. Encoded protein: CAWTKGLYNSPLHF.